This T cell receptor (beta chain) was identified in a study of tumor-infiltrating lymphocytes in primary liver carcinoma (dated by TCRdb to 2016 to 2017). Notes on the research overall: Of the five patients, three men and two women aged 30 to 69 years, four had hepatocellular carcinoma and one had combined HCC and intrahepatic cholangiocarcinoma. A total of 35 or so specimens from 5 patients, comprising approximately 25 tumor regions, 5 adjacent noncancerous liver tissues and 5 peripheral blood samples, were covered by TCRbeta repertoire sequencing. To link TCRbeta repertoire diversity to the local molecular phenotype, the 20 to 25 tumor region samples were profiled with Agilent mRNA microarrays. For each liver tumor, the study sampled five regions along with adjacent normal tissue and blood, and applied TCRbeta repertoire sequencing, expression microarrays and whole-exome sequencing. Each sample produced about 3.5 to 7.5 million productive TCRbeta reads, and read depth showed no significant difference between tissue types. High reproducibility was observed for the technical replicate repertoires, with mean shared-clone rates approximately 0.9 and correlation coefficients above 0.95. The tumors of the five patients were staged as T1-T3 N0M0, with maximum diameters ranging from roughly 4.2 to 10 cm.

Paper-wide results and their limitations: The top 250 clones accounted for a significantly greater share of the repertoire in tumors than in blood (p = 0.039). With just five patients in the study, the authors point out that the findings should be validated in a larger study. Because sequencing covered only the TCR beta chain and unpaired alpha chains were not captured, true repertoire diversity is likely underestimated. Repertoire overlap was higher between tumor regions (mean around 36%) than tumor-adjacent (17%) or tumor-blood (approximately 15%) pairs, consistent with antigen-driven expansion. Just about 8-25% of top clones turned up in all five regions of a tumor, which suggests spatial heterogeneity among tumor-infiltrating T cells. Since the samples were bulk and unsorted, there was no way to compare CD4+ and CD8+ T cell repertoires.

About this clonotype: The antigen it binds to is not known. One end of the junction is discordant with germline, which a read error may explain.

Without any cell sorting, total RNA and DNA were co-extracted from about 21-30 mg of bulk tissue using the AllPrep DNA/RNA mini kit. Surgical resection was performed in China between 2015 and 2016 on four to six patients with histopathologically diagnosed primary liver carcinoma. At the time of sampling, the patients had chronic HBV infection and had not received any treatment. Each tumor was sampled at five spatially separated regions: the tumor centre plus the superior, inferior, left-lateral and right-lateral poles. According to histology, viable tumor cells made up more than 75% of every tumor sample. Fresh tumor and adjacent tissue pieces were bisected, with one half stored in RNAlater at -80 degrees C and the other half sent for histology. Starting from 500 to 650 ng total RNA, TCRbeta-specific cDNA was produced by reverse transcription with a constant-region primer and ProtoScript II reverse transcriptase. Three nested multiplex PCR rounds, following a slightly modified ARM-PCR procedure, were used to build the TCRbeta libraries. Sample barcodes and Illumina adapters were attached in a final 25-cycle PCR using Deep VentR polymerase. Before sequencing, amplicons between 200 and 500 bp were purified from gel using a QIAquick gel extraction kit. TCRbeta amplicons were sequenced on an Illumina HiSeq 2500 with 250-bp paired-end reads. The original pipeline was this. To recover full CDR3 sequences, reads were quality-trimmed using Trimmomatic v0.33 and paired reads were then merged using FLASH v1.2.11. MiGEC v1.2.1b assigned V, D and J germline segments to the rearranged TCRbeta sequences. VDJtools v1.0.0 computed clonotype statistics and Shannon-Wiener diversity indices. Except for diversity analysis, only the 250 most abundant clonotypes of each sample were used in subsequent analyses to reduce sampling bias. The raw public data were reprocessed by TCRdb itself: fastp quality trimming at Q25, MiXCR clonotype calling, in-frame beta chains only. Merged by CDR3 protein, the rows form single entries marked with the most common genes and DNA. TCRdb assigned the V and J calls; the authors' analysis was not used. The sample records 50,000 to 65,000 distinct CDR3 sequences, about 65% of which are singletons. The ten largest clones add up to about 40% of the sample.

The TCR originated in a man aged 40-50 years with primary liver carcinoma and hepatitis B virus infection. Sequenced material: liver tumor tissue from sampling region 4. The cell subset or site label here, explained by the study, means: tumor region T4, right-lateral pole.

The DNA sequence is given as TGTGCCACCAGTGATCACCTATCTGGGGCCAAGGTCCTGACTTTC. Translated, this is CATSDHLSGAKVLTF. Recombination joined TRBV24-1 with TRBJ2-6; TRBD1 is possibly the D segment (5 matching bases). Counted from cysteine to phenylalanine, this CDR3 has 15 amino acids. Here the CDR3 DNA is all that survives: 45 bases in frame from base 1. From a lookup of the germline V gene, CDR1 and CDR2 are KGHDR and SFDVKD.